This TCR beta chain was observed in a study of CD8+ T cells in alopecia areata. Overall study results and limits: Whereas mice showed it more clearly, TCR sharing across patients was murkier, possibly because of HLA. Alphabeta T cells residing in normal skin are also sequenced in scalp samples. Across lesional scalp, and particularly alopecia totalis/universalis, clonality surpassed that of normal scalp.

Worth noting for this clone: Its antigen is still unknown. The same CDR3 arises from other DNA sequences in this sample as well.

V was cut by 0 bases and J by 2 bases, with 8 bases left in between. From germline, CDR1 is MNHEY and CDR2 SVGAGI. The CDR3 loop spans 16 amino acids. cDNA reverse transcribed from extracted RNA served as the sequencing template. Profiling relied on immunoSEQ multiplex PCR, and the TCRdb table lists in-frame clones only, not all of them. The sample has 4,300 or so clones; roughly two thirds are singletons. The gene calls are TRBV6-5 and TRBJ2-6; the D call may be TRBD1 or TRBD2 (5 bases each). This clonotype was sampled from a human donor in good health. The sequencing sample was made of skin. The CDR3 coding sequence is TGTGCCAGCAGTTACTCGTTGGGGGCTGGGGCCAACGTCCTGACTTTC. This sequence encodes CASSYSLGAGANVLTF.